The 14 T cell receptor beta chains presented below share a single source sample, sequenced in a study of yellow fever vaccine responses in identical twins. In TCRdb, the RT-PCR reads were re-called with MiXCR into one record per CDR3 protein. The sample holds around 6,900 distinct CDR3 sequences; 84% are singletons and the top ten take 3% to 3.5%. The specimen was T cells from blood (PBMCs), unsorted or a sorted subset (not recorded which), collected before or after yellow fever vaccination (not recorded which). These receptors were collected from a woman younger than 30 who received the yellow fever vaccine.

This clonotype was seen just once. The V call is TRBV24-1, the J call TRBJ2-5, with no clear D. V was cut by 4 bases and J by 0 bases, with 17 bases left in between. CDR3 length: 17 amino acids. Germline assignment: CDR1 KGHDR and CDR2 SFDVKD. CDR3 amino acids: CATSDPRRLTNQETQYF. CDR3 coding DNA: TGTGCCACCAGTGACCCCAGGCGGTTAACCAACCAAGAGACCCAGTACTTC.

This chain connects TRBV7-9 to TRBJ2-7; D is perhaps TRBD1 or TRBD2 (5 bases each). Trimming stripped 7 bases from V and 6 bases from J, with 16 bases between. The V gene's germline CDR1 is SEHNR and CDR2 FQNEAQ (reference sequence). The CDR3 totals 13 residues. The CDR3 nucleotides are TGTGCCAGCACCCAGGGTGGACTCATCGAGCAGTACTTC. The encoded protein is CASTQGGLIEQYF.

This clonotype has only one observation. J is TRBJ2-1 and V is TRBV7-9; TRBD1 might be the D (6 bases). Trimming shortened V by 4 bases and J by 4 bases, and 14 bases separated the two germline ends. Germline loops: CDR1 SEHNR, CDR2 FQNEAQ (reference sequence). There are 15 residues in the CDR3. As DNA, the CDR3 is TGTGCCAGCAGCTCCGGACAGAGCCTATACAATGAGCAGTTCTTC. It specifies CASSSGQSLYNEQFF.

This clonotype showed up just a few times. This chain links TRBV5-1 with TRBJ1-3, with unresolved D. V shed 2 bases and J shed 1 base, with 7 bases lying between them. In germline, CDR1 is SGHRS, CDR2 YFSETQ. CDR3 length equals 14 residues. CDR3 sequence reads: CASSFEGSGNTIYF. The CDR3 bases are TGCGCCAGCAGCTTTGAGGGTTCTGGAAACACCATATATTTT.

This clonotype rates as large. CDR3 bases: TGTGCCAGCAGTATATGGCCAAACTACAATGAGCAGTTCTTC. Protein: CASSIWPNYNEQFF. V and J are TRBV2 and TRBJ2-1, with D hard to call. The length of the CDR3 is 14 residues. Germline CDR1 is SNHLY and CDR2 is FYNNEI. Trimming removed 5 bases from V and 3 bases from J, with 11 bases in between.

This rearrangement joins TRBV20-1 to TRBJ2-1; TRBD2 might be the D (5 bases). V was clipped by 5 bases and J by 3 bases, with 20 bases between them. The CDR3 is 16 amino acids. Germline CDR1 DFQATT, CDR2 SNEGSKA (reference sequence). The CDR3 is CSAPPEVTINYNEQFF. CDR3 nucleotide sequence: TGCAGTGCTCCCCCCGAAGTGACTATTAACTACAATGAGCAGTTCTTC.

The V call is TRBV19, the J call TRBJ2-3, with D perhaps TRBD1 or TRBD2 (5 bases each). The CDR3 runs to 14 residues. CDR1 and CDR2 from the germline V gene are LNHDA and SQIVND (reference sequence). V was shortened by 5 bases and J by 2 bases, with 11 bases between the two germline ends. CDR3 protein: CASSRDGPTDTQYF. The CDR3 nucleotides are TGTGCCAGTAGTCGGGACGGACCCACAGATACGCAGTATTTT.

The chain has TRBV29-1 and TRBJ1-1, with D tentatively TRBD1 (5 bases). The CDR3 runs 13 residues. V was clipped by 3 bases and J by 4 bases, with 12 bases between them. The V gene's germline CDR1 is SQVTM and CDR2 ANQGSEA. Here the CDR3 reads CSVDGGKITEAFF. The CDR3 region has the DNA TGCAGCGTTGATGGGGGTAAGATCACTGAAGCTTTCTTT.

CDR3 in amino acids: CASSLFGGRNIQYF. The CDR3 nucleotides are TGTGCCAGCAGTTTATTCGGGGGGCGGAACATTCAGTACTTC. This chain links TRBV28 with TRBJ2-4; tentative D call: TRBD2 (7 bases). Trimming stripped 1 base from V and 7 bases from J, with 11 bases between. The length of the CDR3 is 14 residues. From germline, CDR1 is MDHEN and CDR2 SYDVKM.

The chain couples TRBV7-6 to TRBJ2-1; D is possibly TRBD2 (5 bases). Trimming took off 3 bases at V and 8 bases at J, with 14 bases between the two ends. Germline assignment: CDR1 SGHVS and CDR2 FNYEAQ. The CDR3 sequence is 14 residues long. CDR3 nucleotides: TGTGCCAGCAGCTTCGGACGGTCCGGGGATGAGCAGTTCTTC. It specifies CASSFGRSGDEQFF.

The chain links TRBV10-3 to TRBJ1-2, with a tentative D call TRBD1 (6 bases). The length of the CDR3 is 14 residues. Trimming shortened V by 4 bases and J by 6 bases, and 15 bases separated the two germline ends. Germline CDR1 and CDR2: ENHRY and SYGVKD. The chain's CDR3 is CAISAPGQMDGYTF. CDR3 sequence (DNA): TGTGCCATCAGTGCTCCGGGACAAATGGATGGCTACACCTTC.

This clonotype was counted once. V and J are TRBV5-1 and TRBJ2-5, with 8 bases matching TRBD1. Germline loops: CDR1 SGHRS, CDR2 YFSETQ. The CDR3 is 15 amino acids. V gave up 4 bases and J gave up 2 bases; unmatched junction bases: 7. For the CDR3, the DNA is TGCGCCAGCAGCCCAATAGACAGGGGACAAGAGACCCAGTACTTC. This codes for CASSPIDRGQETQYF. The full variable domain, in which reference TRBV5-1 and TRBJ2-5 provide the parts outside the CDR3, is KAGVTQTPRYLIKTRGQQVTLSCSPISGHRSVSWYQQTPGQGLQFLFEYFSETQRNKGNFPGRFSGRQFSNSRSEMNVSTLELGDSALYLCASSPIDRGQETQYFGPGTRLLVL.

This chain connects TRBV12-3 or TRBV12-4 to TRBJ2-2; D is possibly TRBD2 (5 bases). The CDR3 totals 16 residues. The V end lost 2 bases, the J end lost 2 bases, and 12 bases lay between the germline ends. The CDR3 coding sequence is TGTGCCAGCAGTTTAATATTGCGGGTAAACACCGGGGAGCTGTTTTTT. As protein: CASSLILRVNTGELFF.

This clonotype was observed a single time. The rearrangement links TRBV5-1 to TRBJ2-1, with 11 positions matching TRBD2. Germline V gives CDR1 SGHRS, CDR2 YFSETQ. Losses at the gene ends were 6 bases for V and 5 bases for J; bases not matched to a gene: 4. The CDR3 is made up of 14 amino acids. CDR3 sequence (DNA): TGCGCCAGCACAACGGGACTAGCGGACAATGAGCAGTTCTTC. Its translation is CASTTGLADNEQFF.